The 8 T cell receptor beta chains below were found in one sample sequenced in a study of cytomegalovirus exposure and HLA in healthy donors. The primer mix had 60 Vbeta and 13 Jbeta primers. The table came from immunoSEQ multiplex PCR; TCRdb's copy has only in-frame clones and leaves some out. Seen here are 220,000 or so clones, approximately 70% observed once, and the top ten hold 1.8%. Sequenced: PBMCs. The source is a woman aged 30 to 39 in good health and CMV-seronegative.

DNA of the CDR3: TGTGCCAGCACTTTTGACAGGGTGAACACTGAAGCTTTCTTT. Encoded protein: CASTFDRVNTEAFF. The chain recombines TRBV7-9 with TRBJ1-1; TRBD1 agrees at 7 bases. The CDR3 spans 14 residues. Germline CDR1 is SEHNR and CDR2 is FQNEAQ (reference sequence). Trimming cost V 7 bases and J 0 bases; bases outside gene matches: 5.

V gene TRBV10-2 combines with J gene TRBJ2-5, with 12 positions matching TRBD2. CDR3 length: 14 amino acids. With V trimmed by 4 bases and J by 4 bases, 1 base remained unmatched. From germline, CDR1 is WSHSY and CDR2 SAAADI. CDR3 bases: TGCGCCAGCAGTGCTAGCGGGGGGGGAGAGACCCAGTACTTC. As protein: CASSASGGGETQYF.

The rearrangement uses TRBV27 and TRBJ2-1; 8 bases map to TRBD1. The V gene end was trimmed by 6 bases and the J gene end by 9 bases; junction bases not matched to a gene: 13. The CDR3 length is 15 residues. Germline CDR1 reads MNHEY; CDR2 reads SMNVEV (reference sequence). The DNA of the CDR3 is TGTGCCAGCAGGCCACCCCCGGCAGGGGGCAGTGAGCAGTTCTTC. This encodes CASRPPPAGGSEQFF.

The chain links TRBV7-3 to TRBJ1-1; D is uncertain. V was cut by 2 bases and J by 4 bases, with 26 bases left in between. The CDR3 loop spans 19 amino acids. Germline V CDR1 and CDR2: SGHTA, FQGTGA. The CDR3 nucleotides are TGTGCCAGCAGCTTATGGGCCCCAGGAAACCAACGTGTCCGCACTGAAGCTTTCTTT. This translates into CASSLWAPGNQRVRTEAFF.

This clone was seen just once. The chain is built from TRBV9 and TRBJ2-1; a weak D match, TRBD1 (5 bases). This CDR3 region has 15 residues. Germline V gives CDR1 SGDLS, CDR2 YYNGEE. Between the trimmed V and J ends, which lost 0 bases and 5 bases, there was a span of 12 bases. The CDR3 region is CASSVGRRADNEQFF. The CDR3 DNA reads as TGTGCCAGCAGCGTAGGGCGCAGGGCGGACAATGAGCAGTTCTTC.

This clone was detected only once. A read error may produce the germline difference seen at one junction end. The genes are TRBV10-1 and TRBJ2-3; possible D gene TRBD2, 6 bases. CDR1 WNHNN and CDR2 SYGVQD come from the germline V gene (reference sequence). The CDR3 runs 16 residues. CDR3 amino acids: CASSEVWGTGTDAQYF. The CDR3 DNA reads TGCGCCAGCAGTGAAGTCTGGGGGACTGGCACAGATGCGCAGTATTTT.

This chain joins TRBV5-4 and TRBJ1-4; D unclear. The CDR3 loop spans 14 amino acids. Germline lookup yields CDR1 SGHNT and CDR2 YYREEE (reference sequence). The germline V and J ends were trimmed by 2 bases and 0 bases, with 5 bases remaining between them. The CDR3 region is CASSFSATNEKLFF. In DNA, the CDR3 is TGTGCCAGCAGCTTCAGTGCAACTAATGAAAAACTGTTTTTT.

The chain joins TRBV19 to TRBJ2-3; D call uncertain. The germline CDR1 and CDR2 sequences are LNHDA and SQIVND (reference sequence). The CDR3 is 14 amino acids. Trimming removed 3 bases from V and 3 bases from J, with 10 bases in between. CDR3 sequence: CASSIPKLTDTQYF. The CDR3 coding sequence is TGTGCCAGTAGTATCCCCAAACTTACAGATACGCAGTATTTT.